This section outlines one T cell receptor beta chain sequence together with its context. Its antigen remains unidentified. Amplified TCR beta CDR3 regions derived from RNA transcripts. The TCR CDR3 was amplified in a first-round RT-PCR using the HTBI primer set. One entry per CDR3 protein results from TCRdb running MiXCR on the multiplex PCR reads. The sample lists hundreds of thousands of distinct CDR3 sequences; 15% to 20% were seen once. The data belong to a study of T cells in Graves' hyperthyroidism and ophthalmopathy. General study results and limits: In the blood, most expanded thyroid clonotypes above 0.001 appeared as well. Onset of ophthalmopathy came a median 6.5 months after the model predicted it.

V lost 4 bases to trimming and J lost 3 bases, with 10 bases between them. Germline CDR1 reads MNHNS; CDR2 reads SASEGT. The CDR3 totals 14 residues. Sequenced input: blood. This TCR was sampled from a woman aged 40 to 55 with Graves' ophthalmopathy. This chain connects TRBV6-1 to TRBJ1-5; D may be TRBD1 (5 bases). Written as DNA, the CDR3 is TGTGCCAGCAGTGCACAGGTACTCAATCAGCCCCAGCATTTT. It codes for CASSAQVLNQPQHF.